The rows below give T cell receptor beta chains drawn from one sample of a study of T cells and copy number aberrations in small-cell lung cancer. Sequencing used immunoSEQ multiplex PCR; TCRdb keeps in-frame clones, though not all of them. The repertoire has about 7,500 clones, 82% of them found once; the top ten carry roughly 4.6%. The sequenced material came from normal tissue next to the tumor. The source is a woman aged 45-65 years with small cell lung cancer. Each CDR3 is given with its conserved first and last residue. The order of the fields is D gene, V gene, J gene, CDR3 protein, CDR3 DNA. The D gene is left open where the match is weak.

>NA|TRBV7-3|TRBJ2-2
CASSPGSIGELFF
TGTGCCAGCAGCCCCGGGTCAATCGGGGAGCTGTTTTTT
>NA|TRBV2|TRBJ2-3
CASRPGHTTSDTQYF
TGTGCCAGCAGACCGGGACACACGACCTCAGATACGCAGTATTTT
>NA|TRBV9|TRBJ1-3
CASSVGQLSSGNTIYF
TGTGCCAGCAGCGTAGGACAGTTGAGCTCTGGAAACACCATATATTTT
>TRBD1|TRBV7-9|TRBJ2-5
CASSFSGTGLQETQYF
TGTGCCAGCAGCTTCTCCGGGACAGGCCTCCAAGAGACCCAGTACTTC
>NA|TRBV9|TRBJ2-2
CASSVGGGLEFTGELFF
TGTGCCAGCAGCGTAGGCGGGGGCCTTGAATTTACCGGGGAGCTGTTTTTT
>NA|TRBV30|TRBJ2-4
CAWSVVTSRKNIQYF
TGTGCCTGGAGTGTAGTGACTAGTAGGAAAAACATTCAGTACTTC
>NA|TRBV7-9|TRBJ1-1
CASSPPGSVTEAFF
TGTGCCAGCAGCCCGCCAGGGTCGGTAACTGAAGCTTTCTTT
>TRBD2|TRBV27|TRBJ2-7
CASRGGVQWYEQYF
TGTGCCAGCAGGGGGGGGGTTCAGTGGTACGAGCAGTACTTC
>TRBD1|TRBV18|TRBJ1-2
CASSPVDRTNYGYTF
TGTGCCAGCTCACCTGTGGACAGGACAAACTATGGCTACACCTTC
>TRBD2|TRBV6-5|TRBJ2-5
CASSSTAGSETQYF
TGTGCCAGCAGTTCAACAGCGGGGTCGGAGACCCAGTACTTC
>NA|TRBV28|TRBJ2-2
CASRRLNTGELFF
TGTGCCAGCAGGCGACTGAACACCGGGGAGCTGTTTTTT